The rows below give T cell receptor beta chains drawn from one sample of a study of T cells after yellow fever vaccination. TCRdb fed the 5' RACE reads into MiXCR, producing one record per CDR3 protein. The top ten hold about 3.7% of the sample, which has 300,000 or so distinct CDR3 sequences, around 8.6% seen once. Sequenced here: CD4+ T cells sorted from PBMCs, sampled 5 days after the yellow fever booster vaccination. Receptors were obtained from a young man who received the YFV17D yellow fever vaccine. Both conserved end residues are part of each CDR3. Each record gives: V gene, D gene, J gene, clone size, CDR3 protein, CDR3 DNA. The D gene is left open where the match is weak. The listing skips clone size in some rows; elsewhere it reads once, few, many or a size class.

V: TRBV19; D: .; J: TRBJ2-4; size: once; CDR3: CASSIEPQGGENIQYF; DNA: TGTGCCAGTAGTATAGAACCACAGGGTGGCGAAAACATTCAGTACTTC
V: TRBV2; D: .; J: TRBJ1-5; size: few; CDR3: CASSMGAGSNQPQHF; DNA: TGTGCCAGCAGTATGGGCGCCGGTAGCAATCAGCCCCAGCATTTT
V: TRBV10-3; D: TRBD1; J: TRBJ1-1; size: few; CDR3: CAISGGQGGTEAFF; DNA: TGTGCCATCAGTGGGGGACAGGGAGGCACTGAAGCTTTCTTT
V: TRBV9; D: .; J: TRBJ2-3; size: .; CDR3: CASSVRQGGDTQYF; DNA: TGTGCCAGCAGCGTCCGACAGGGAGGAGATACGCAGTATTTT
V: TRBV5-1; D: .; J: TRBJ2-3; size: .; CDR3: CASTTGASTDTQYF; DNA: TGCGCCAGTACCACAGGAGCTAGCACAGATACGCAGTATTTT
V: TRBV20-1; D: TRBD2; J: TRBJ2-1; size: many; CDR3: CSARLSGVTNEQFF; DNA: TGCAGTGCTAGACTGAGCGGGGTGACCAATGAGCAGTTCTTC
V: TRBV9; D: .; J: TRBJ1-4; size: few; CDR3: CASSALNPEKLFF; DNA: TGTGCCAGCAGCGCCCTAAATCCCGAAAAACTGTTTTTT
V: TRBV6-1; D: TRBD1; J: TRBJ1-2; size: few; CDR3: CASSGTGTGGRGYTF; DNA: TGTGCCAGCAGTGGAACCGGGACAGGGGGACGTGGCTACACCTTC
V: TRBV18; D: .; J: TRBJ1-1; size: many; CDR3: CASSPPGDTEAFF; DNA: TGTGCCAGCTCACCACCGGGGGACACTGAAGCTTTCTTT
V: TRBV7-8; D: .; J: TRBJ2-5; size: few; CDR3: CASSHLPPSQETQYF; DNA: TGTGCCAGCAGCCATTTACCCCCCAGCCAAGAGACCCAGTACTTC
V: TRBV10-3; D: .; J: TRBJ1-3; size: .; CDR3: CAIRETGSSGNTIYF; DNA: TGTGCCATCAGAGAAACAGGGAGCTCTGGAAACACCATATATTTT
V: TRBV12-3/TRBV12-4; D: TRBD1; J: TRBJ1-2; size: many; CDR3: CASSPTGEQGYTF; DNA: TGTGCCAGCAGTCCGACAGGGGAGCAGGGCTACACCTTC
V: TRBV12-3/TRBV12-4; D: .; J: TRBJ1-2; size: few; CDR3: CASSLPQRGYTF; DNA: TGTGCCAGCAGTTTACCACAGAGAGGCTACACCTTC
V: TRBV2; D: .; J: TRBJ2-1; size: .; CDR3: CASSVLGGSYNEQFF; DNA: TGTGCCAGCAGTGTCCTTGGCGGCTCCTACAATGAGCAGTTCTTC
V: TRBV25-1; D: .; J: TRBJ2-6; size: few; CDR3: CASSDPGLTGANVLTF; DNA: TGTGCCAGCAGTGATCCCGGGCTTACTGGGGCCAACGTCCTGACTTTC
V: TRBV7-2; D: TRBD1; J: TRBJ1-2; size: many; CDR3: CASSQTGYYGYTF; DNA: TGTGCCAGCAGCCAGACAGGGTACTATGGCTACACCTTC
V: TRBV4-1; D: .; J: TRBJ2-7; size: .; CDR3: CASSQASFIPFAEQYF; DNA: TGCGCCAGCAGCCAAGCCTCCTTTATACCTTTTGCGGAGCAGTACTTC
V: TRBV12-3/TRBV12-4; D: TRBD1; J: TRBJ1-1; size: .; CDR3: CASRPFGTGMMWGTEAFF; DNA: TGTGCCAGCAGGCCCTTTGGGACAGGGATGATGTGGGGCACTGAAGCTTTCTTT
V: TRBV4-3; D: TRBD2; J: TRBJ2-5; size: .; CDR3: CASSQERGGLGETQYF; DNA: TGCGCCAGCAGCCAAGAGCGGGGGGGCCTCGGGGAGACCCAGTACTTC
V: TRBV12-3/TRBV12-4; D: TRBD2; J: TRBJ2-2; size: few; CDR3: CASSLGLAANTGELFF; DNA: TGTGCCAGCAGTTTAGGACTAGCTGCGAACACCGGGGAGCTGTTTTTT
V: TRBV5-1; D: .; J: TRBJ1-6; size: .; CDR3: CASSPGLENSPLHF; DNA: TGCGCCAGCAGCCCAGGTCTCGAAAATTCACCCCTCCACTTT
V: TRBV9; D: .; J: TRBJ1-3; size: few; CDR3: CASSGADPGNTIYF; DNA: TGTGCCAGCAGCGGCGCAGATCCTGGAAACACCATATATTTT
V: TRBV29-1; D: .; J: TRBJ2-5; size: .; CDR3: CSANVGQRETQYF; DNA: TGCAGCGCGAATGTCGGACAGAGAGAGACCCAGTACTTC
V: TRBV5-1; D: .; J: TRBJ2-5; size: few; CDR3: CASSRGWGKETQYF; DNA: TGCGCCAGCAGCAGGGGTTGGGGGAAAGAGACCCAGTACTTC
V: TRBV18; D: .; J: TRBJ2-1; size: few; CDR3: CASSPRDPYNEQFF; DNA: TGTGCCAGCTCACCCCGGGACCCCTACAATGAGCAGTTCTTC
V: TRBV7-2; D: .; J: TRBJ1-3; size: few; CDR3: CASSKGAGLSSGNTIYF; DNA: TGTGCCAGCAGTAAGGGTGCAGGGCTTAGCTCTGGAAACACCATATATTTT
V: TRBV4-3; D: .; J: TRBJ1-3; size: .; CDR3: CASSRGRDPRDTIYF; DNA: TGCGCCAGCAGCCGCGGCCGGGACCCAAGGGACACCATATATTTT
V: TRBV20-1; D: TRBD1; J: TRBJ2-1; size: few; CDR3: CSARDHQGAHNEQFF; DNA: TGCAGTGCTAGAGATCATCAGGGGGCCCACAATGAGCAGTTCTTC
V: TRBV3-1; D: .; J: TRBJ1-1; size: many; CDR3: CASSQAPGVAFF; DNA: TGTGCCAGCAGCCAAGCTCCAGGGGTGGCTTTCTTT
V: TRBV20-1; D: TRBD1; J: TRBJ2-1; size: .; CDR3: CSASPGTGGINEQFF; DNA: TGCAGTGCTAGTCCCGGGACAGGGGGCATCAATGAGCAGTTCTTC
V: TRBV7-9; D: .; J: TRBJ2-3; size: .; CDR3: CASSLNWPDTQYF; DNA: TGTGCCAGCAGCTTGAATTGGCCAGATACGCAGTATTTT
V: TRBV7-2; D: TRBD2; J: TRBJ2-2; size: many; CDR3: CASSFLAGGGGELFF; DNA: TGTGCCAGCAGCTTTTTAGCGGGGGGCGGCGGGGAGCTGTTTTTT
V: TRBV6-1; D: .; J: TRBJ2-3; size: many; CDR3: CASSEVGTGDTQYF; DNA: TGTGCCAGCAGTGAGGTTGGAACAGGGGATACGCAGTATTTT
V: TRBV7-2; D: .; J: TRBJ2-5; size: few; CDR3: CASSFNARETQYF; DNA: TGTGCCAGCAGCTTTAACGCCCGAGAGACCCAGTACTTC
V: TRBV29-1; D: TRBD1; J: TRBJ1-5; size: few; CDR3: CSVGQGNGNQPQHF; DNA: TGCAGCGTAGGACAGGGGAACGGCAATCAGCCCCAGCATTTT
V: TRBV27; D: .; J: TRBJ2-2; size: few; CDR3: CTSSSRTSGGLTPGSCFF; DNA: .
V: TRBV12-3/TRBV12-4; D: .; J: TRBJ1-3; size: many; CDR3: CASIPFTGTVSGNTIYF; DNA: TGTGCCAGTATACCGTTTACAGGGACTGTGTCTGGAAACACCATATATTTT
V: TRBV5-6; D: .; J: TRBJ1-1; size: .; CDR3: CASSSRVEAFF; DNA: TGTGCCAGCAGCTCCCGGGTTGAAGCTTTCTTT
V: TRBV20-1; D: TRBD1; J: TRBJ1-2; size: .; CDR3: CSANPGQLNYGYTF; DNA: TGCAGTGCCAATCCGGGACAGCTTAACTATGGCTACACCTTC
V: TRBV4-2; D: TRBD2; J: TRBJ2-1; size: .; CDR3: CASSQDAGGPGEQFF; DNA: TGTGCCAGCAGCCAAGATGCGGGGGGGCCGGGTGAGCAGTTCTTC
V: TRBV5-4; D: .; J: TRBJ2-3; size: .; CDR3: CASSLGPTGEYF; DNA: TGTGCCAGCAGCTTGGGGCCGACGGGAGAGTATTTT
V: TRBV6-2/TRBV6-3; D: TRBD1; J: TRBJ1-6; size: many; CDR3: CASSRTGVSSPLHF; DNA: TGTGCCAGCAGCCGGACAGGGGTTAGCTCACCCCTCCACTTT
V: TRBV20-1; D: .; J: TRBJ2-7; size: .; CDR3: CSAGTPGTYEQYF; DNA: TGCAGTGCTGGGACTCCAGGTACCTACGAGCAGTACTTC
V: TRBV6-5; D: TRBD1; J: TRBJ1-1; size: .; CDR3: CASSRGTGRTEAFF; DNA: TGTGCCAGCAGTCGCGGGACAGGGAGGACTGAAGCTTTCTTT
V: TRBV20-1; D: TRBD1; J: TRBJ1-6; size: few; CDR3: CSATGTGNSPLHF; DNA: TGCAGTGCCACAGGGACAGGGAATTCACCCCTCCACTTT
V: TRBV2; D: .; J: TRBJ1-5; size: few; CDR3: CASSEQGGYQPQHF; DNA: TGTGCCAGCAGTGAACAAGGTGGATACCAGCCCCAGCATTTT
V: TRBV20-1; D: .; J: TRBJ2-7; size: .; CDR3: CSASGPIEQYF; DNA: TGCAGTGCTAGTGGGCCGATCGAGCAGTACTTC
V: TRBV27; D: TRBD2; J: TRBJ2-2; size: few; CDR3: CASKARGENTGELFF; DNA: TGTGCCAGTAAAGCCCGGGGGGAGAACACCGGGGAGCTGTTTTTT
V: TRBV20-1; D: TRBD1; J: TRBJ1-6; size: .; CDR3: CSARGQGAAPLHF; DNA: TGCAGTGCTAGGGGACAGGGGGCTGCACCCCTCCACTTT
V: TRBV4-2; D: TRBD2; J: TRBJ2-4; size: .; CDR3: CASSQSSGGESKNIQYF; DNA: TGTGCCAGCAGCCAGAGTAGCGGGGGGGAATCCAAAAACATTCAGTACTTC
V: TRBV5-4; D: TRBD2; J: TRBJ2-1; size: .; CDR3: CASSSSGGATYNEQFF; DNA: TGTGCCAGCAGCTCCAGCGGGGGGGCAACCTACAATGAGCAGTTCTTC
V: TRBV5-1; D: .; J: TRBJ1-6; size: .; CDR3: CASSLAGRYSPLHF; DNA: TGCGCCAGCAGCTTGGCTGGGAGGTATTCACCCCTCCACTTT
V: TRBV5-1; D: TRBD1; J: TRBJ2-7; size: many; CDR3: CASSWGQAYEQYF; DNA: TGCGCCAGCAGCTGGGGACAGGCCTACGAGCAGTACTTC